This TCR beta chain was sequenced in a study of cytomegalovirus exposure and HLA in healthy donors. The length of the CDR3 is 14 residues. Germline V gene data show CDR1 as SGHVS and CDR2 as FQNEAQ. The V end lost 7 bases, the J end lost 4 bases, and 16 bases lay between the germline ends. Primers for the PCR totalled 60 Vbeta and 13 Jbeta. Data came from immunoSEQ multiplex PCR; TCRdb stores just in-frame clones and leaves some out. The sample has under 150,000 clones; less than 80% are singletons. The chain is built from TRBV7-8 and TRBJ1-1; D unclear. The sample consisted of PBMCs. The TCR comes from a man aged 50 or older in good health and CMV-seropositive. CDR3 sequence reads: CASIESTAGTEAFF. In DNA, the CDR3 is TGTGCCAGCATAGAGTCCACCGCGGGCACTGAAGCTTTCTTT.